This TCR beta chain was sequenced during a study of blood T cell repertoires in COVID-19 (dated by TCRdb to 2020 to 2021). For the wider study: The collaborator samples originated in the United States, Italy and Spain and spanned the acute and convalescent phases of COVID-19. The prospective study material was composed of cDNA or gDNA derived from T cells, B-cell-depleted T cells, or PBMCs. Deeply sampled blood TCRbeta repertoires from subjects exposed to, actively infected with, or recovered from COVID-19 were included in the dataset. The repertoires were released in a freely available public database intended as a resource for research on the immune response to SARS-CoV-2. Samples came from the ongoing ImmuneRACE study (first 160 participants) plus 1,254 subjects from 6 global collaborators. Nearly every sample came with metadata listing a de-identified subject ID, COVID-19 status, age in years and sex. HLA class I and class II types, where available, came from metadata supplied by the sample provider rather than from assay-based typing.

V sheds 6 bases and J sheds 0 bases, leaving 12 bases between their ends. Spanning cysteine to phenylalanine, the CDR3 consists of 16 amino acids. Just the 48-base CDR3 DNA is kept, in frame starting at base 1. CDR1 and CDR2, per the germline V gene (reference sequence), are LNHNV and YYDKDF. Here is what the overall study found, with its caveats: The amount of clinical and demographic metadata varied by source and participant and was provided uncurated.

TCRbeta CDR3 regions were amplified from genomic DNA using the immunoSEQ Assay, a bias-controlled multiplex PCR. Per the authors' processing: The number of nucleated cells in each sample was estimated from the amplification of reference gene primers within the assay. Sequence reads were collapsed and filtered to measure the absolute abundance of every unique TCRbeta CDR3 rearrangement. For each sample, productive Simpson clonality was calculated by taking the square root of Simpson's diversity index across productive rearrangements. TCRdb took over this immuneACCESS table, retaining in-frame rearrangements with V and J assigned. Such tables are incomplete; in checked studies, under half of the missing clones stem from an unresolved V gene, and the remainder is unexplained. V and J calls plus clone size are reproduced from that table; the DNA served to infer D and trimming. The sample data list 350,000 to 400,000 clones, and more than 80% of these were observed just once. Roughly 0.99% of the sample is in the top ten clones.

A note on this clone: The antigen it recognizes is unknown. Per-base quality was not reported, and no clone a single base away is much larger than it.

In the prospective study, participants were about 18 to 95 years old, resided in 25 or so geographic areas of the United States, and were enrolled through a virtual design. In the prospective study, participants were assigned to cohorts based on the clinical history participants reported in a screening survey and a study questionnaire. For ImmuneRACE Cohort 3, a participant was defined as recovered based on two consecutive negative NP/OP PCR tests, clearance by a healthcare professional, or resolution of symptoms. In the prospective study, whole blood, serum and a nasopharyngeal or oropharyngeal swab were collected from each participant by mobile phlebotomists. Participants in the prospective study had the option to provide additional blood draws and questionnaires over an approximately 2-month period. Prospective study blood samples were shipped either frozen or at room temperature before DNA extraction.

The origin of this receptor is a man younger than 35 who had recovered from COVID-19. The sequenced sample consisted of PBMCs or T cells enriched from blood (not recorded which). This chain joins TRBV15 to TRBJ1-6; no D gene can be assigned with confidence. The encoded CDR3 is CATRDRRSSYNSPLHF. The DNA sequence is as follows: TGTGCCACCAGAGACCGGAGAAGCTCCTATAATTCACCCCTCCACTTT.